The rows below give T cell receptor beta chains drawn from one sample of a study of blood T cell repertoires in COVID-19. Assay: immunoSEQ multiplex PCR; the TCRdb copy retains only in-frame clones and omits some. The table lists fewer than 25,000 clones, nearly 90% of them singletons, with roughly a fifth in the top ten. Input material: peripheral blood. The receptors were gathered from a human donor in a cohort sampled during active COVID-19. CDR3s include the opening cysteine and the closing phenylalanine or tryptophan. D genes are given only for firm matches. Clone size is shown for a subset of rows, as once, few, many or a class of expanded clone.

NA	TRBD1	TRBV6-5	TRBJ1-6	TGTGCCAGCAGTTTGGACAGGGGAAGGAATTCACCCCTCCACTTT	CASSLDRGRNSPLHF
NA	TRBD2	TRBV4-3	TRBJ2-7	TGCGCCAGCAGCCATGGAACCGGGACGGCGGGAGTGGAGCAGTACTTC	CASSHGTGTAGVEQYF
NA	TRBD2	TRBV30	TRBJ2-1	TGTGCCGTAAAGGGTGGTAGCGGGAGGTGGAATGAGCAGTTCTTC	CAVKGGSGRWNEQFF
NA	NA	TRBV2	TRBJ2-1	TGTGCCAGCAGTGAATGGCGGAATGAGCAGTTCTTC	CASSEWRNEQFF
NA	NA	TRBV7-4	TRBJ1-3	TGTGCCAGCAGCTTAGGGACAGATTTGGAAGGTACTGGAAACACCATATATTTT	CASSLGTDLEGTGNTIYF
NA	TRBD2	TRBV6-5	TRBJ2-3	TGTGCCAGCAAAGAGCGGGGGGCCATAGATACGCAGTATTTT	CASKERGAIDTQYF
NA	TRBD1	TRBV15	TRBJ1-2	TGTGCCACCAGCTCCCCGACAGGGACTTACTATGGCTACACCTTC	CATSSPTGTYYGYTF
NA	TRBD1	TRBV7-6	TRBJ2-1	TGTGCCAGCAGCTTAGGACAGGGGAGGTACAATGAGCAGTTCTTC	CASSLGQGRYNEQFF
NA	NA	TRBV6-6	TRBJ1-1	TGTGCCAGCAGTTACCCAGGATTTAACACTGAAGCTTTCTTT	CASSYPGFNTEAFF
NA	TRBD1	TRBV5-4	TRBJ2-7	TGTGCCAGCAGTATGGGACGGGACAGACCCTACGAGCAGTACTTC	CASSMGRDRPYEQYF
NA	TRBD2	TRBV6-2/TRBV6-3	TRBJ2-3	TGTGCCAGCAGTTACGATGCAGCGGGGCGCACAGATACGCAGTATTTT	CASSYDAAGRTDTQYF
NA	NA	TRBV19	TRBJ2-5	TGTGCCAGTAGTGTGGTGAGGTTGGAGACCCAGTACTTC	CASSVVRLETQYF
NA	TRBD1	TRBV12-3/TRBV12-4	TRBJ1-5	TGTGCCAGCAGTTTAGGACAGGGTCAGCCCCAGCATTTT	CASSLGQGQPQHF
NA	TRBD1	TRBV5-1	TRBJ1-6	TGCGCCAGCAGCTTGGACGGACAGGGGCAAGGATCACCCCTCCACTTT	CASSLDGQGQGSPLHF
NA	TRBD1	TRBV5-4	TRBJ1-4	TGTGCCAGCAGCTTGGGACAGGGAAGTGAAAAACTGTTTTTT	CASSLGQGSEKLFF
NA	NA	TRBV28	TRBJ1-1	TGTGCCAGCAGTTCGGCGGTCTTTGGGACTGAAGCTTTCTTT	CASSSAVFGTEAFF
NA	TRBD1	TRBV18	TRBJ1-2	TGTGCCAGCTCACCAGAGGGTACAGGGGCTTACGGCTACACCTTC	CASSPEGTGAYGYTF
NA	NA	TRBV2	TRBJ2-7	TGTGCCAGCAGTGGTTCGGACATTCCCTACGAGCAGTACTTC	CASSGSDIPYEQYF
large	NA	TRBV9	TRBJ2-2	TGTGCCAGCAGCGAAGGTATCGACTCCGCGAACACCGGGGAGCTGTTTTTT	CASSEGIDSANTGELFF
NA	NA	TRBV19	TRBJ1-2	TGTGCCAGTACCTCCGACAGAGGCTATGGCTACACCTTC	CASTSDRGYGYTF
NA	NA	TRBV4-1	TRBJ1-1	TGCGCCAGCAGCCAAGAACCGGTGAACACTGAAGCTTTCTTT	CASSQEPVNTEAFF
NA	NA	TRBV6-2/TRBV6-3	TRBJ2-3	TGTGCCAGCAGTTACTCGAGTAGAACAGATACGCAGTATTTT	CASSYSSRTDTQYF
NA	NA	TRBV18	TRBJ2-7	TGTGCCAGCTCACCTTCGGGACTCCAAGACAAGCAGTACTTC	CASSPSGLQDKQYF
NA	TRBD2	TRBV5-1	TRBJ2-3	TGCGCCAGCAGCTTGTATAGGGAGACTAGCGGGTGGCCTAGCACAGATACGCAGTATTTT	CASSLYRETSGWPSTDTQYF
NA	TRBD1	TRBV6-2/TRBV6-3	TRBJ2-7	TGTGCCAGCAGCTTCACAGGGGAAGGCGGTAGTATCCGCCGCGAGCAGTACTTC	CASSFTGEGGSIRREQYF
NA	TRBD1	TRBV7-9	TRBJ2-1	TGTGCCAGCAGCCCCACCAGGGGGCTCCAGGATGAGCAGTTCTTC	CASSPTRGLQDEQFF
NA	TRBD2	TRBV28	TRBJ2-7	TGTGCCAGCAGTATAGCGGGAGGGAGTTACGAGCAGTACTTC	CASSIAGGSYEQYF
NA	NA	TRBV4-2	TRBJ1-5	TGTGCCAGCAGCCAAGCGTCGGCCAGGGTAGATCAGCCCCAGCATTTT	CASSQASARVDQPQHF
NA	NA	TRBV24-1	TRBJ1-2	TGTGCCACCAGTGTAGGGACAAGGGCAGTCTACTATGGCTACACCTTC	CATSVGTRAVYYGYTF
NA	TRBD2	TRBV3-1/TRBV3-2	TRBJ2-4	TGTGCCAGCAGCCATACTCGATCACGGACTAGCGGGGCAAACATTCAGTACTTC	CASSHTRSRTSGANIQYF
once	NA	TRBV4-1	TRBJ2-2	TGCGCCAGCAGCCACCTCGCAGGGGACACCGGGGAGCTGTTTTTT	CASSHLAGDTGELFF
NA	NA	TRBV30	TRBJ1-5	TGTGCCTGGAGTCTCATACAGCATAATCAGCCCCAGCATTTT	CAWSLIQHNQPQHF
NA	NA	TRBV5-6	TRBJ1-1	TGTGCCAGCAGCTCCAGGGTTGGGGACACTGAAGCTTTCTTT	CASSSRVGDTEAFF
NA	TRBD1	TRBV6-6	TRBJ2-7	TGTGCCAGCAGTACCTTTACAGGGGGCTACGAGCAGTACTTC	CASSTFTGGYEQYF
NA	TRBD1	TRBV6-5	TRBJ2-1	TGTGCCAGCAGTCCCGGGACAGGGGGACTCAATGAGCAGTTCTTC	CASSPGTGGLNEQFF
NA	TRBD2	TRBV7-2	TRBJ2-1	TGTGCCAGCAGCCTCAGCGGGAGCGGTTTTTACAATGAGCAGTTCTTC	CASSLSGSGFYNEQFF
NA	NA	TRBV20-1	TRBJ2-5	TGCAGTGCGGAAGCGAGCGAGACCCAGTACTTC	CSAEASETQYF
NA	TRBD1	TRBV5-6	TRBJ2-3	TGTGCCAGCAGCAGTCGGACAGGTTCAGATACGCAGTATTTT	CASSSRTGSDTQYF
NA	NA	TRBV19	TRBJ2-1	TGTGCCAGTAGTTTCGAGGGGTCCTACCTCGGGACAAACAATGAGCAGTTCTTC	CASSFEGSYLGTNNEQFF
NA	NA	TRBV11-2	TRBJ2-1	TGTGCCAGCGAACTAAGACGGCCCGTCAATGAGCAGTTCTTC	CASELRRPVNEQFF
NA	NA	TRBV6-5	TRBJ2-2	TGTGCCAGCAGTTACTCGCCGGGGAGGAACACCGGGGAGCTGTTTTTT	CASSYSPGRNTGELFF
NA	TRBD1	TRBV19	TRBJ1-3	TGTGCCAGTAGGGGACAGGGGGGATCTGGAAACACCATATATTTT	CASRGQGGSGNTIYF
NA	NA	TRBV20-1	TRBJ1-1	TGCAGTGCCAGTGGGGGGGGCGTCTTGAACACTGAAGCTTTCTTT	CSASGGGVLNTEAFF
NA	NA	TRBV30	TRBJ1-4	TGTGCCTGGAGTCTTGGGGGGGAAAAACTGTTTTTT	CAWSLGGEKLFF
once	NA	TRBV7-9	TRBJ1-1	TGTGCCAGCAGCTTAGATCAGGGGAACACTGAAGCTTTCTTT	CASSLDQGNTEAFF
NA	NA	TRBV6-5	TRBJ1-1	TGTGCCAGCAGCCCCGCACTCGGGGAGAACACTGAAGCTTTCTTT	CASSPALGENTEAFF
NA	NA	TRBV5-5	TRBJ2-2	TGTGCCAGCCGAATCTACAGGGATGCCGGGGAGCTGTTTTTT	CASRIYRDAGELFF
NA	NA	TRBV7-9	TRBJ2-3	TGTGCCAGCAGCTCGGGGTACACAGATACGCAGTATTTT	CASSSGYTDTQYF
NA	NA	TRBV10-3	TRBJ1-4	TGTGCCATCAGTGAGTCGGGTGCGGCTAATGAAAAACTGTTTTTT	CAISESGAANEKLFF
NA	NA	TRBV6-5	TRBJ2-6	TGTGCCAGCAGTTACTCCAGGGGGGCCAACGTCCTGACTTTC	CASSYSRGANVLTF
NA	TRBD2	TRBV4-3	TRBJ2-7	TGCGCCAGCAGCCAACTAGCGGGAGGGTCGTACGAGCAGTACTTC	CASSQLAGGSYEQYF
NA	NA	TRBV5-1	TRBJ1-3	TGCGCCAGCGGGGGCGACTCTGGAAACACCATATATTTT	CASGGDSGNTIYF
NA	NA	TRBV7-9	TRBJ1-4	TGTGCCAGCAGCTTAACGGGGGGAAATGAAAAACTGTTTTTT	CASSLTGGNEKLFF
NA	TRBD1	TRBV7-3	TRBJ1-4	TGTGCCAGCAGCAAAGACAGGGGTGAAAAACTGTTTTTT	CASSKDRGEKLFF
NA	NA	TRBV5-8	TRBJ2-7	TGTGCCAGCAACGTACTCACAGGGATATCCTACGAGCAGTACTTC	CASNVLTGISYEQYF
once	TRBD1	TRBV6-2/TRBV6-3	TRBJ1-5	TGTGCCAGCAGTAACCGGACAGGGGCCATTAGCAATCAGCCCCAGCATTTT	CASSNRTGAISNQPQHF
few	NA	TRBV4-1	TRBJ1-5	TGCGCCAGCAGCCAAGTGGCGTCGAGCGGGAATCAGCCCCAGCATTTT	CASSQVASSGNQPQHF
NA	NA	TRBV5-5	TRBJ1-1	TGTGCCAGCAGCCAAATTAATGGGGGGGACACTGAAGCTTTCTTT	CASSQINGGDTEAFF